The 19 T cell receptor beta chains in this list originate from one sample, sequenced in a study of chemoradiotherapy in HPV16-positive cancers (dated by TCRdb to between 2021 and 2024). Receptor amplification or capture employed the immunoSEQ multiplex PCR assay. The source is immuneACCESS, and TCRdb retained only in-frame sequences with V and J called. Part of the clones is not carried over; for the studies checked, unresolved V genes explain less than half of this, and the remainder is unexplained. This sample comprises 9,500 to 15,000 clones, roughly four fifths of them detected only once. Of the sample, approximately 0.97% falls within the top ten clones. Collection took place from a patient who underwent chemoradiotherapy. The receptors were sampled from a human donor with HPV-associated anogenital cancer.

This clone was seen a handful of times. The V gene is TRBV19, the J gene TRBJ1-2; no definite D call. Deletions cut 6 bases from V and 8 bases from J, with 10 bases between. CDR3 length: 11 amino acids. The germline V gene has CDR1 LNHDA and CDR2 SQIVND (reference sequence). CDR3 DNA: TGTGCCAGTAGGACGGGTGACGGCTACACCTTC. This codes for CASRTGDGYTF.

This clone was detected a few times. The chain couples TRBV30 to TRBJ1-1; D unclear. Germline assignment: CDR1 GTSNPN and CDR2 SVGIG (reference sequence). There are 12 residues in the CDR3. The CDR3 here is CVLDVASFGAFF. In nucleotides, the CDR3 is TGTGTCCTGGATGTTGCTTCTTTTGGAGCTTTCTTT.

The CDR3 bases are TGCAGCGTTGAAGCTGACAGAGCGAACACTGAAGCTTTCTTT. Amino acids: CSVEADRANTEAFF. V usage is TRBV29-1 and J usage is TRBJ1-1; weak D call: TRBD1 (5 bases). The CDR3 contains 14 residues. Per the germline V gene, CDR1 is SQVTM and CDR2 is ANQGSEA. V was cut by 1 base and J by 1 base, with 10 bases left in between.

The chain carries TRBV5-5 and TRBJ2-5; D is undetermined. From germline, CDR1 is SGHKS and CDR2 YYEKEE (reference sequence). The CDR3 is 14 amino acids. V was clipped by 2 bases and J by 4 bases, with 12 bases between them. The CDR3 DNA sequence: TGTGCCAGCAGCTTCGGGTCGGGTCCAGAGACCCAGTACTTC. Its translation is CASSFGSGPETQYF. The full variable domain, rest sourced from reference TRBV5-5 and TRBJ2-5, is DAGVTQSPTHLIKTRGQQVTLRCSPISGHKSVSWYQQVLGQGPQFIFQYYEKEERGRGNFPDRFSARQFPNYSSELNVNALLLGDSALYLCASSFGSGPETQYFGPGTRLLVL.

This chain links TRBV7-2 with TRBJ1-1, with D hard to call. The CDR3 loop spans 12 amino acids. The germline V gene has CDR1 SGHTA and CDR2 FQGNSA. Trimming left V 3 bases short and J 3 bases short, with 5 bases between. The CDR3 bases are TGTGCCAGCAGCTTTTTGGACACTGAAGCTTTCTTT. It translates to CASSFLDTEAFF.

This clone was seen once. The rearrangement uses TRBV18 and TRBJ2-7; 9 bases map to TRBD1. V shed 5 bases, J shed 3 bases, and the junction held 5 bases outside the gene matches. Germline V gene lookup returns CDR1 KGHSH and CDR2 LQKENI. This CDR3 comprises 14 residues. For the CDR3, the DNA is TGTGCCAGCTCATCAGGACAGGGGTACTACGAGCAGTACTTC. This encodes CASSSGQGYYEQYF.

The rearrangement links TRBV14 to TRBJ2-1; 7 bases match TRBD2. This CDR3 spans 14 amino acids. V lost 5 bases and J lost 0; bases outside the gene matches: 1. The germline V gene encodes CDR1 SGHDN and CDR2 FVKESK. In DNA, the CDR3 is TGTGCCAGCAGCGGCGGGAGCTCCTACAATGAGCAGTTCTTC. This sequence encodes CASSGGSSYNEQFF.

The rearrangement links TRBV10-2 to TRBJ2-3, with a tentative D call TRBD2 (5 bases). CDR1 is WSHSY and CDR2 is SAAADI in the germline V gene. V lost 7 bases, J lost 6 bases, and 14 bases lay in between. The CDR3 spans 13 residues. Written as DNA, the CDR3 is TGCGCCAGCACCCCACTAGTAGCGGATACGCAGTATTTT. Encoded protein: CASTPLVADTQYF.

CDR3: CAISESLGDASYEQYF. The CDR3 DNA is TGTGCCATCAGTGAGTCATTGGGGGACGCCTCCTACGAGCAGTACTTC. The V gene is TRBV10-3, the J gene TRBJ2-7; tentatively, D is TRBD1 or TRBD2 (5 bases each). This CDR3 is built from 16 residues. Germline assignment: CDR1 ENHRY and CDR2 SYGVKD. V lost 0 bases to trimming and J lost 0 bases, with 12 bases between them.

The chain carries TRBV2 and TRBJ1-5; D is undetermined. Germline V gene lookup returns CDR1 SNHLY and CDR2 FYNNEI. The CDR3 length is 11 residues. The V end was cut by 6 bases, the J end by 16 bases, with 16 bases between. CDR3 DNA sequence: TGTGCCAGCAGCCCCAACTTTGACCTACATTTT. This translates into CASSPNFDLHF.

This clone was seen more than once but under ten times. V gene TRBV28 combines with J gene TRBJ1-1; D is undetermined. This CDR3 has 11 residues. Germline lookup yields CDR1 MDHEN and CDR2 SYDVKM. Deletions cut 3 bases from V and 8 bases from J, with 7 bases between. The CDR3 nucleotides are TGTGCCAGCAGTTTTGTAGAGGAAGCTTTCTTT. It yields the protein CASSFVEEAFF.

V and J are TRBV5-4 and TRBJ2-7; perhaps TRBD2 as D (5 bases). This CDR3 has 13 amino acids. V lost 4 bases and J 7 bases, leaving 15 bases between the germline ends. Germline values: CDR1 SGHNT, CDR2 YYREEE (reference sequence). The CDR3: CASSPGVPGEQYF. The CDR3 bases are TGTGCCAGCAGCCCTGGAGTACCGGGGGAGCAGTACTTC.

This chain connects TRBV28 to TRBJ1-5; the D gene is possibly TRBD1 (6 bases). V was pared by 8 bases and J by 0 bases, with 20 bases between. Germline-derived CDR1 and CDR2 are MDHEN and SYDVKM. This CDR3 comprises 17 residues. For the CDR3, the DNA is TGTGCCAGCTCTCCGGGATGGGGACATACTAGCAATCAGCCCCAGCATTTT. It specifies CASSPGWGHTSNQPQHF.

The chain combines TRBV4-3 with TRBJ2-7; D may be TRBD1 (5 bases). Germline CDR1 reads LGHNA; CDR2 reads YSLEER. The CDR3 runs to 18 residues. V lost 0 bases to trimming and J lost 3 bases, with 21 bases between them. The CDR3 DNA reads TGCGCCAGCAGCCAAGATCTGGGGCTAGAGGAGATGGGCTACGAGCAGTACTTC. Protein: CASSQDLGLEEMGYEQYF.

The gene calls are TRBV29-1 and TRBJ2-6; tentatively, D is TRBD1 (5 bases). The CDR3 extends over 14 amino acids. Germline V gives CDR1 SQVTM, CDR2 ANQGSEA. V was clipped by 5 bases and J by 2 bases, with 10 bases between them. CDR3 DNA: TGCAGCGTTCTACGACAGACTGGGGCCAACGTCCTGACTTTC. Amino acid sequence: CSVLRQTGANVLTF.

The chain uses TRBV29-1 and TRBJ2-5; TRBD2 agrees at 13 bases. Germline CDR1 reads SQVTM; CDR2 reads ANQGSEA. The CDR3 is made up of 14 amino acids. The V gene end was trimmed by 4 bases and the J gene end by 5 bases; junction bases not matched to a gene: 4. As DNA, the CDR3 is TGCAGCGTTGTGACTAGCGGGGGGTGGGAGACCCAGTACTTC. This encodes CSVVTSGGWETQYF.

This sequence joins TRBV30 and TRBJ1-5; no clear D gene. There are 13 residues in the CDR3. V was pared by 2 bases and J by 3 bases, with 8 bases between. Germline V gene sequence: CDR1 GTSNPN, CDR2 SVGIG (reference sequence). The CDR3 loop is CAWSKSNNQPQHF. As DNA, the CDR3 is TGTGCCTGGAGTAAGAGTAACAATCAGCCCCAGCATTTT.

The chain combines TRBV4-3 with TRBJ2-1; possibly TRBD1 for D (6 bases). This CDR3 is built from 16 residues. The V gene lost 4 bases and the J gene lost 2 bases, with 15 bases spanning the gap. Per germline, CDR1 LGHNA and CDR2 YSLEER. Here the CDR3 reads CASSRQVAAPYNEQFF. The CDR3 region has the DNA TGCGCCAGCAGCCGACAGGTGGCAGCCCCCTACAATGAGCAGTTCTTC.

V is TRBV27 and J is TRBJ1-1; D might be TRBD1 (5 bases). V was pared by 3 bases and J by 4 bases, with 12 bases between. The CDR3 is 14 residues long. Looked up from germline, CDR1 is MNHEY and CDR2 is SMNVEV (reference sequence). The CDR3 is CASSLGLSSTEAFF. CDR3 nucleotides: TGTGCCAGCAGTTTGGGACTCTCGAGCACTGAAGCTTTCTTT.